This T cell receptor (beta chain) emerged from a study of regulatory T cells in long-lasting Graves disease. Study information: A definition of persistent Graves' disease required over 5 years of antithyroid drugs plus positive TSH receptor antibodies. General study points: Reduced TCR diversity was observed in persistent Graves' patients versus newly diagnosed patients. Among samples with persistent disease, TRBV28, TRBJ1-2 and TRBJ2-5 were favored.

To make TCR beta libraries, researchers used iRepertoire HTBI primers and Arm-PCR of CDR3 regions. Each CDR3 protein is one row after TCRdb ran MiXCR on the multiplex PCR reads. The table includes 300,000 to 350,000 distinct CDR3 sequences, around 20% detected once. This CDR3 is 13 amino acids long. Between the trimmed V and J ends, which lost 4 bases and 5 bases, there was a span of 12 bases. Germline CDR1 is LNHNV and CDR2 is YYDKDF (reference sequence). The time point: persistent/refractory GD, antithyroid drugs over 5 years with positive TRAb. From RNA extracted from PBMCs, the TCR library was made. The patients included were those that came from an endocrinology department in Xi'an, China. The sample holds many counts of this clonotype. Its cognate antigen is unknown.

The V gene is TRBV15, the J gene TRBJ2-7, with D perhaps matching TRBD2 (5 bases). The clonotype was recovered from a female donor with Graves disease. This sample comprised peripheral blood mononuclear cells (PBMCs), obtained when the disease was refractory, from a patient treated with antithyroid drugs. This CDR3 is CATSMREFDEQYF. As DNA, the CDR3 is TGTGCCACCAGCATGAGGGAATTCGACGAGCAGTACTTC.